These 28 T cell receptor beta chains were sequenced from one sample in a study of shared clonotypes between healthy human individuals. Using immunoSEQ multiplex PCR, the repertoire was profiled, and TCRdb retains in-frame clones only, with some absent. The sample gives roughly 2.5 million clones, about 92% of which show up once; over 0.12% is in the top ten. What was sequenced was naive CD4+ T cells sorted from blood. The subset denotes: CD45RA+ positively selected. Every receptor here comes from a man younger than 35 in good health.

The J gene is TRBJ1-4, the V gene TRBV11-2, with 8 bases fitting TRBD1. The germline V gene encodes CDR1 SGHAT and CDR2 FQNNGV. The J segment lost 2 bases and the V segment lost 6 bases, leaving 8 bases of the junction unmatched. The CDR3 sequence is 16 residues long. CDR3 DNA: TGTGCCAGCAGTGTGACAGGGGATTTGACTAATGAAAAACTGTTTTTT. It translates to CASSVTGDLTNEKLFF.

In nucleotides, the CDR3 is TGTGCCAGAAGCTTGGTAGAAGGAGATACGCAGTATTTT. This sequence encodes CARSLVEGDTQYF. This sequence joins TRBV5-3 and TRBJ2-3, with D unclear. TRBV5-3 is flagged as an ORF with uncertain function. The CDR3 consists of 13 residues. The V end lost 0 bases, the J end lost 5 bases, and 7 bases lay between the germline ends.

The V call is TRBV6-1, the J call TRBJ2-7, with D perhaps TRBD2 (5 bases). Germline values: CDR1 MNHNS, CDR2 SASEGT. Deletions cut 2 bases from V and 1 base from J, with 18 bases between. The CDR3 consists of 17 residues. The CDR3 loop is CASSELGRGYGSYEQYF. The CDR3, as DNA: TGTGCCAGCAGTGAATTGGGGAGAGGGTATGGGTCCTACGAGCAGTACTTC.

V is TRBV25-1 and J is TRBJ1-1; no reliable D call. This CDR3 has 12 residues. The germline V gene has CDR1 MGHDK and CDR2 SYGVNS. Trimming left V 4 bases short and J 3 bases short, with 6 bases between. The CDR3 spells CASSAMYTEAFF. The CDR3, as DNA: TGTGCCAGCAGTGCAATGTACACTGAAGCTTTCTTT.

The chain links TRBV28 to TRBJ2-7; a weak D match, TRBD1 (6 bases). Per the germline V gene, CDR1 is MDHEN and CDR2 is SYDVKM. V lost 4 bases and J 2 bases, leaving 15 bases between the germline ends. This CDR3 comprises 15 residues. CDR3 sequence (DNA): TGTGCCAGCAGTTCAACTTCAGGGGCTCCCTACGAGCAGTACTTC. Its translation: CASSSTSGAPYEQYF.

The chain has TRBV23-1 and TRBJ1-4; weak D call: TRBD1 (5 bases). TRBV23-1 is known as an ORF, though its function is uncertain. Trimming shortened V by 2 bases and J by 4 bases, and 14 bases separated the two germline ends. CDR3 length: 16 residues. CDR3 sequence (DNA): TGCGCCAGCAGTCAAACAGAGCAGGGCCTTAATGAAAAACTGTTTTTT. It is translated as CASSQTEQGLNEKLFF.

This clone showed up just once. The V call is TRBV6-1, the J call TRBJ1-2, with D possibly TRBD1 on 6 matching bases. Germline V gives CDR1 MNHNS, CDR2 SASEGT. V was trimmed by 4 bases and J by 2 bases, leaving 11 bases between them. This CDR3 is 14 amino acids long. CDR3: CASSAGGLNYGYTF. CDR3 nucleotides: TGTGCCAGCAGTGCCGGGGGGCTCAACTATGGCTACACCTTC.

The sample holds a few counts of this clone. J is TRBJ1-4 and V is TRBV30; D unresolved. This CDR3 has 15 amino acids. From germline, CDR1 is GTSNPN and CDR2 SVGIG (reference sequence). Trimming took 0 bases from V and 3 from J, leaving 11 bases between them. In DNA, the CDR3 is TGTGCCTGGAGTGTACTCCGGCTGGCTAATGAAAAACTGTTTTTT. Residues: CAWSVLRLANEKLFF.

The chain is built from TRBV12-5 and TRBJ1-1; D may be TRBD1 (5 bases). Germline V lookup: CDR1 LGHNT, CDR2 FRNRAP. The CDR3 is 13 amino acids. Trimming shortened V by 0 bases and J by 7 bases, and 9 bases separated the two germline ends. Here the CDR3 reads CASGLVRQLEAFF. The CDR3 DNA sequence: TGTGCTAGTGGTTTGGTAAGACAGCTTGAAGCTTTCTTT.

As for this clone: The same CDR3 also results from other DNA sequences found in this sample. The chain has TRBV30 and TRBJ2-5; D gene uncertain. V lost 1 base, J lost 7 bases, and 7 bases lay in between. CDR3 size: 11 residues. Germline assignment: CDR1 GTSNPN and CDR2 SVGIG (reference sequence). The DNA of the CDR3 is TGTGCCTGGAGTGCAGCTGGGACCCAGTACTTC. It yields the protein CAWSAAGTQYF.

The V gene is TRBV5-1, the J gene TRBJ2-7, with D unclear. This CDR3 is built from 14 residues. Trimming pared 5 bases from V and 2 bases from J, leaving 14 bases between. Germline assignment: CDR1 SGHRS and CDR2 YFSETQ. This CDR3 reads CASSSDPTAYEQYF. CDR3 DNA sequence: TGCGCCAGCAGTTCGGATCCCACCGCCTACGAGCAGTACTTC.

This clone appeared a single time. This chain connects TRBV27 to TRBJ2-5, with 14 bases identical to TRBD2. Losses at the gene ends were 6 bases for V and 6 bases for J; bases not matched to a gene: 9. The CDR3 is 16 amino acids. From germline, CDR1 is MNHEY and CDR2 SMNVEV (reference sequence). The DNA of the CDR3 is TGTGCCAGCAGCCGGACTAGCGGGGGGCCCGGGCAGACCCAGTACTTC. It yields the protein CASSRTSGGPGQTQYF.

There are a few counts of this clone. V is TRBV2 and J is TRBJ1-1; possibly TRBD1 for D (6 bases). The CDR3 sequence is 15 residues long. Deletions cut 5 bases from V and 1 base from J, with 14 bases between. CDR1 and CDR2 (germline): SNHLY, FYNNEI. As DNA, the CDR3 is TGTGCCAGCAGTTTTAAGACAGGCACGAACACTGAAGCTTTCTTT. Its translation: CASSFKTGTNTEAFF.

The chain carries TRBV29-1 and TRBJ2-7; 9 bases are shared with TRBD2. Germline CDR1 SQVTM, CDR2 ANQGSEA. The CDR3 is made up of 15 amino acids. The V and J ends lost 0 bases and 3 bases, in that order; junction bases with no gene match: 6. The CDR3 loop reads CSVEDWASGNYEQYF. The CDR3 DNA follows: TGCAGCGTTGAAGATTGGGCTAGCGGGAACTACGAGCAGTACTTC.

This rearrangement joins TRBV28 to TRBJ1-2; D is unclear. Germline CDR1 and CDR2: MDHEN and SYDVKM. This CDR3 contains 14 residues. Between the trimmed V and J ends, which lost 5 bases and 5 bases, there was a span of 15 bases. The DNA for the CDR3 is TGTGCCAGCAGTAATTCAAGGGTGGGGTATGGCTACACCTTC. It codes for CASSNSRVGYGYTF.

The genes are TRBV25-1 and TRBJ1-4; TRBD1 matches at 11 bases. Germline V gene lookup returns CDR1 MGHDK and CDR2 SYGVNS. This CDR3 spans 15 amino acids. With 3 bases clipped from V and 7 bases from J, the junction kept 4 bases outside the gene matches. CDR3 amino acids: CASSEGQGVGEKLFF. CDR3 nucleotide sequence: TGTGCCAGCAGTGAGGGACAGGGGGTGGGTGAAAAACTGTTTTTT.

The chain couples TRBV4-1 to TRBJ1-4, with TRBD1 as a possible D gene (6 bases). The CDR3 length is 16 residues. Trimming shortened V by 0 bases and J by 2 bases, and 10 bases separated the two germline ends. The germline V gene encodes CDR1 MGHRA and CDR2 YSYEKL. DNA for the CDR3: TGCGCCAGCAGCCAAGATACAGGGTACACTAATGAAAAACTGTTTTTT. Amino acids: CASSQDTGYTNEKLFF.

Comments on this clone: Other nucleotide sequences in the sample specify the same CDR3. CDR3 region: CASSAGTAYNSPLHF. As DNA, the CDR3 is TGTGCCAGCAGTGCCGGGACGGCGTATAATTCACCCCTCCACTTT. This chain joins TRBV6-1 and TRBJ1-6, with D tentatively TRBD1 (5 bases). CDR1 is MNHNS, CDR2 SASEGT, per germline. The CDR3 is 15 residues long. Trimming shortened V by 4 bases and J by 4 bases, and 11 bases separated the two germline ends.

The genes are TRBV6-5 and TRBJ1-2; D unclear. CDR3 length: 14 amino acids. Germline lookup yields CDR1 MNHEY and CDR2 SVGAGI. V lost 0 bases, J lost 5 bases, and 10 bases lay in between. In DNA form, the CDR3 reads TGTGCCAGCAGTTACTCGTCCACATCTTATGGCTACACCTTC. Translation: CASSYSSTSYGYTF.

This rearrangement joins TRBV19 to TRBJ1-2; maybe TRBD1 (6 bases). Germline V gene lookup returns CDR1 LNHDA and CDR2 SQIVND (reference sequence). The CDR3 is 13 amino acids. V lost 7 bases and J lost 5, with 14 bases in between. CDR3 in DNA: TGTGCCAGTACCGAGGGACATACTTATGGCTACACCTTC. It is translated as CASTEGHTYGYTF.

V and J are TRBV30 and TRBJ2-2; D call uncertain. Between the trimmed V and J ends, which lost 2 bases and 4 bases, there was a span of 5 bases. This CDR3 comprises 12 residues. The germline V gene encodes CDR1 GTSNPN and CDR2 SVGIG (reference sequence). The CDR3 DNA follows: TGTGCCTGGAGTCTCTTCACCGGGGAGCTGTTTTTT. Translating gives CAWSLFTGELFF.

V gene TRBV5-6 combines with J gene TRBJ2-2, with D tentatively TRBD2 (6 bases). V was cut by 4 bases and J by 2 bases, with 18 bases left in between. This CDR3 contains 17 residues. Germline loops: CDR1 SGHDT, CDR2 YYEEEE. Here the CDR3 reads CASSEMGGRDNTGELFF. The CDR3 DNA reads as TGTGCCAGCAGCGAAATGGGTGGGCGGGATAACACCGGGGAGCTGTTTTTT.

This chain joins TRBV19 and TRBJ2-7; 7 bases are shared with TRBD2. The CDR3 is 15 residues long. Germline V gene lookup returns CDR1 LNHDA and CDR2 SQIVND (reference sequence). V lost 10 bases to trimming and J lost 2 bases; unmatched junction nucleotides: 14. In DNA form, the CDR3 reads TGTGCCACCCACTCGGGGAGGGCGGGAGCCTACGAGCAGTACTTC. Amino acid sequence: CATHSGRAGAYEQYF.

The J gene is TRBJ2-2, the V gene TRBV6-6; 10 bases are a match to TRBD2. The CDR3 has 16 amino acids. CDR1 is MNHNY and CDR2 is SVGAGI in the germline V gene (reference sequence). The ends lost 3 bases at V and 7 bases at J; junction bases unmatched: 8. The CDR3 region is CASSYYRAGGGGELFF. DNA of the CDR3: TGTGCCAGCAGTTATTATCGAGCGGGAGGGGGCGGGGAGCTGTTTTTT.

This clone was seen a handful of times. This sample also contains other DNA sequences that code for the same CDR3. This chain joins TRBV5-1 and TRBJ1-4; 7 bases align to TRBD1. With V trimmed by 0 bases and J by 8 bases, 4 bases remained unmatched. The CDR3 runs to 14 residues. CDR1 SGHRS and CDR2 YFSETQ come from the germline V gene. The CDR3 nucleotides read TGCGCCAGCAGCTTGGGTGGAGGGGGCGAAAAACTGTTTTTT. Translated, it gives CASSLGGGGEKLFF.

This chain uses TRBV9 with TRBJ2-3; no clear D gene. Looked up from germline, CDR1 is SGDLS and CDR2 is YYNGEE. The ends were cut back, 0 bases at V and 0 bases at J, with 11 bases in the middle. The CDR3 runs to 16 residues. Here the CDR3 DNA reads TGTGCCAGCAGCGTAGCATCCAGTACTAGCACAGATACGCAGTATTTT. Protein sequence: CASSVASSTSTDTQYF. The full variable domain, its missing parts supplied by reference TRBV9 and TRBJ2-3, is DSGVTQTPKHLITATGQRVTLRCSPRSGDLSVYWYQQSLDQGLQFLIQYYNGEERAKGNILERFSAQQFPDLHSELNLSSLELGDSALYFCASSVASSTSTDTQYFGPGTRLTVL.

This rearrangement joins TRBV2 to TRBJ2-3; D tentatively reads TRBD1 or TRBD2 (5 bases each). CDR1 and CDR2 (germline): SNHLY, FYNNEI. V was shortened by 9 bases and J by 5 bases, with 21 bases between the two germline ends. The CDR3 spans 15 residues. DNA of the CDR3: TGTGCCAGGGAAGGGGCGAGGGGCCGGGGAGATACGCAGTATTTT. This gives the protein CAREGARGRGDTQYF.

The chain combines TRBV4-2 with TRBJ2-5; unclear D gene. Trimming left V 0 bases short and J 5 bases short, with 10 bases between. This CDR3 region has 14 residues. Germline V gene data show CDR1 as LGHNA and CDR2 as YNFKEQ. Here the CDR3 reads CASSQDWGMETQYF. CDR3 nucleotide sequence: TGTGCCAGCAGCCAAGATTGGGGAATGGAGACCCAGTACTTC.